What follows is one T cell receptor (beta chain) and its context. Its antigen is unidentified. Method: immunoSEQ multiplex PCR; TCRdb's copy keeps in-frame clones and lacks some. The sample yields around 6,300 clones, 60% to 80% seen once. This record belongs to a study of immune cell composition in non-small cell lung cancer. Study observations and caveats: It was not proven that tumour-reactive clones equal dominant tumour-associated clones.

Germline V gives CDR1 LNHNV, CDR2 YYDKDF (reference sequence). The CDR3 has 14 residues. V lost 0 bases to trimming and J lost 7 bases, with 9 bases between them. Normal lung was taken at the farthest possible site, at least 3 cm from tumour. The specimen was non-adjacent lung tissue. The TCR sequence derives from a human donor with non-small cell lung cancer. This chain joins TRBV15 and TRBJ2-2; D is unresolved. CDR3 residues: CATSRDPGGGELFF. DNA for the CDR3: TGTGCCACCAGCAGAGATCCCGGTGGCGGGGAGCTGTTTTTT. Full variable domain (rest looked up from reference TRBV15 and TRBJ2-2): DAMVIQNPRYQVTQFGKPVTLSCSQTLNHNVMYWYQQKSSQAPKLLFHYYDKDFNNEADTPDNFQSRRPNTSFCFLDIRSPGLGDTAMYLCATSRDPGGGELFFGEGSRLTVL.